Following are 27 T cell receptor beta chains from one sample sequenced in a study of vaccination and CD4 T cells after COVID-19. Their antigens are not known. The treatment: roughly 10-day PBMC culture with coronavirus spike peptide pools or control peptides (ViraFEST assay). These CD4+ T cells came from an unexposed donor, sampled before the COVID-19 pandemic (2011-2018). Once obtained from cultured CD4+ T cells, the DNA was sequenced using the Oncomine TCR Beta short-read assay. TCRdb called the PCR reads again in MiXCR, with one record for every CDR3 protein. The data contain roughly 2,500 distinct CDR3 sequences, roughly a quarter of them singletons. Sequenced input: CD4+ T cells from blood, cultured in vitro. All receptors come from a human donor in good health.

This clonotype was seen more than once but under ten times. The rearrangement links TRBV28 to TRBJ2-2; possible D gene TRBD2, 6 bases. This CDR3 spans 15 amino acids. CDR1 MDHEN and CDR2 SYDVKM come from the germline V gene. Deletions cut 6 bases from V and 0 bases from J, with 11 bases between. The CDR3 reads CASSLRGSNTGELFF. The CDR3 DNA follows: TGTGCCAGCAGCCTCCGGGGGTCGAACACCGGGGAGCTGTTTTTT.

There are a few counts of this clonotype. CDR3 nucleotides: TGCAGCGTTCCCGGAGGAGGAAACACCATATATTTT. Translation gives CSVPGGGNTIYF. This sequence joins TRBV29-1 and TRBJ1-3; no clear D. V was clipped by 5 bases and J by 4 bases, with 9 bases between them. The CDR3 extends over 12 amino acids. Per germline, CDR1 SQVTM and CDR2 ANQGSEA.

This chain connects TRBV11-2 to TRBJ2-3; either TRBD1 or TRBD2 may fit D (5 bases each). CDR3 length: 17 amino acids. V lost 6 bases, J lost 5 bases, and 24 bases lay in between. CDR1 is SGHAT, CDR2 FQNNGV, per germline. CDR3 DNA sequence: TGTGCCAGCAGATCCCTGAGGGGCCGCCACTACGGAGATACGCAGTATTTT. As protein: CASRSLRGRHYGDTQYF.

This clonotype was observed a few times. The genes are TRBV15 and TRBJ2-5; 11 nucleotides line up with TRBD1. The trim removed 3 bases at V and 4 bases at J, leaving 7 bases unmatched. This CDR3 contains 16 residues. The germline gives CDR1 LNHNV, CDR2 YYDKDF (reference sequence). The CDR3 bases are TGTGCCACCAGCAGGGGAGGGACAGGGGGTCGAGAGACCCAGTACTTC. Amino acid sequence: CATSRGGTGGRETQYF.

V gene TRBV6-1 combines with J gene TRBJ2-2, with D tentatively TRBD2 (6 bases). The CDR3 runs to 15 residues. Germline loops: CDR1 MNHNS, CDR2 SASEGT. The ends were cut back, 10 bases at V and 0 bases at J, with 15 bases in the middle. The CDR3, as DNA: TGTGCCACCCGGGGGTCCAGGGCGAACACCGGGGAGCTGTTTTTT. Its translation is CATRGSRANTGELFF.

The table lists this clonotype with a few counts. The chain is built from TRBV2 and TRBJ2-1; a possible D gene is TRBD1 (6 bases). Per germline, CDR1 SNHLY and CDR2 FYNNEI. CDR3 length: 13 amino acids. The V and J ends lost 1 base and 6 bases respectively, with 7 bases between them. CDR3 sequence (DNA): TGTGCCAGCAGTGAAGGCAGGGGCAATGAGCAGTTCTTC. This translates into CASSEGRGNEQFF. Complete variable domain (other parts from reference TRBV2 and TRBJ2-1): EPEVTQTPSHQVTQMGQEVILRCVPISNHLYFYWYRQILGQKVEFLVSFYNNEISEKSEIFDDQFSVERPDGSNFTLKIRSTKLEDSAMYFCASSEGRGNEQFFGPGTRLTVL.

The chain uses TRBV7-9 and TRBJ2-3; D may correspond to TRBD1 or TRBD2 (5 bases each). CDR3 size: 13 residues. Germline CDR1 reads SEHNR; CDR2 reads FQNEAQ (reference sequence). The V end lost 5 bases, the J end lost 6 bases, and 12 bases lay between the germline ends. CDR3 in DNA: TGTGCCAGCAGCCGCTCCGGGACGGATACGCAGTATTTT. Its protein product is CASSRSGTDTQYF.

The V gene is TRBV2, the J gene TRBJ1-6; D uncertain. CDR3 size: 17 residues. Germline-derived CDR1 and CDR2 are SNHLY and FYNNEI. The V gene lost 8 bases and the J gene lost 3 bases, with 20 bases spanning the gap. In nucleotides, the CDR3 is TGTGCCAGCCAACTACGGGCAGAAGGATACTATAATTCACCCCTCCACTTT. Amino acids: CASQLRAEGYYNSPLHF.

This chain uses TRBV5-6 with TRBJ1-6, with 9 bases fitting TRBD1. This CDR3 contains 15 residues. V was pared by 4 bases and J by 7 bases, with 6 bases of the junction left unmatched. Germline V lookup: CDR1 SGHDT, CDR2 YYEEEE. This CDR3 is CASSRDRVVNSPLHF. The CDR3 DNA reads TGTGCCAGCAGCAGGGACAGGGTAGTCAATTCACCCCTCCACTTT.

The chain joins TRBV4-1 to TRBJ1-5; the D gene is possibly TRBD1 (5 bases). The CDR3 runs 15 residues. Germline V gene sequence: CDR1 MGHRA, CDR2 YSYEKL. Trimming removed 4 bases at V and 7 bases at J, with 17 bases between. CDR3 nucleotides: TGCGCCAGCAGCCGGACCGGGACTGAGGGGCAGCCCCAGCATTTT. Translating it yields CASSRTGTEGQPQHF.

This clonotype appeared a few times. The chain has TRBV20-1 and TRBJ1-1; maybe TRBD1 (6 bases). Germline V CDR1 and CDR2: DFQATT, SNEGSKA (reference sequence). The CDR3 has 13 amino acids. Trimming shortened V by 3 bases and J by 3 bases, and 11 bases separated the two germline ends. CDR3 protein: CSASRGLYTEAFF. The CDR3 DNA sequence: TGCAGTGCTAGCAGGGGACTTTACACTGAAGCTTTCTTT.

The chain is built from TRBV5-4 and TRBJ2-5; weak D call: TRBD2 (5 bases). V was shortened by 0 bases and J by 6 bases, with 12 bases between the two germline ends. This CDR3 has 14 residues. Germline V lookup: CDR1 SGHNT, CDR2 YYREEE (reference sequence). The CDR3 sequence: CASSLEASRQTQYF. The CDR3 coding sequence is TGTGCCAGCAGCTTGGAGGCTAGCCGGCAGACCCAGTACTTC.

A single count supports this clonotype. This sequence joins TRBV12-3 or TRBV12-4 and TRBJ2-1, with 13 bases lining up with TRBD2. This CDR3 region has 18 residues. Losses at the gene ends were 5 bases for V and 5 bases for J; bases not matched to a gene: 12. The CDR3 reads CASSTRALLAGGNNEQFF. CDR3 in DNA: TGTGCCAGCAGTACCCGAGCACTACTAGCGGGAGGGAACAATGAGCAGTTCTTC.

The chain combines TRBV5-1 with TRBJ1-1, with 7 bases aligning to TRBD1. CDR1 SGHRS and CDR2 YFSETQ come from the germline V gene. The CDR3 sequence is 12 residues long. Germline trimming cut 3 bases from V and 6 bases from J; bases unmatched to any gene: 2. The CDR3 DNA follows: TGCGCCAGCAGCTCTGGGACAGCTGAAGCTTTCTTT. Encoded protein: CASSSGTAEAFF.

V gene TRBV5-1 combines with J gene TRBJ2-7; D ambiguous. The V and J ends lost 2 bases and 5 bases respectively, with 14 bases between them. Germline V gene lookup returns CDR1 SGHRS and CDR2 YFSETQ. The CDR3 loop spans 14 amino acids. The CDR3 DNA sequence: TGCGCCAGCAGCTTATCAGCAGGCGGAAACGAGCAGTACTTC. Residues: CASSLSAGGNEQYF. Filled out from reference TRBV5-1 and TRBJ2-7, the complete variable domain reads KAGVTQTPRYLIKTRGQQVTLSCSPISGHRSVSWYQQTPGQGLQFLFEYFSETQRNKGNFPGRFSGRQFSNSRSEMNVSTLELGDSALYLCASSLSAGGNEQYFGPGTRLTVT.

The V and J genes are TRBV5-1 and TRBJ2-3; D gene uncertain. This CDR3 region has 12 residues. Per germline, CDR1 SGHRS and CDR2 YFSETQ. V gave up 2 bases and J gave up 0 bases, with 1 base separating them. CDR3 DNA sequence: TGCGCCAGCAGCTTCAGCACAGATACGCAGTATTTT. It encodes CASSFSTDTQYF.

This chain uses TRBV27 with TRBJ1-2; 8 bases fit TRBD1. V was pared by 6 bases and J by 4 bases, with 7 bases of the junction left unmatched. This CDR3 is 14 amino acids long. CDR1 and CDR2 (germline): MNHEY, SMNVEV (reference sequence). The CDR3 reads CASSRKTGAYGYTF. The CDR3 DNA sequence: TGTGCCAGCAGCCGAAAGACAGGGGCCTATGGCTACACCTTC.

This clonotype was seen a few times. V usage is TRBV20-1 and J usage is TRBJ2-3, with TRBD2 matching 13 bases. Trimming removed 5 bases from V and 1 base from J; junction bases left unmatched: 3. This CDR3 comprises 15 residues. Germline CDR1 and CDR2: DFQATT and SNEGSKA (reference sequence). The CDR3 coding sequence is TGCAGTGCTCCCGGGACTAGCGGGGGCACAGATACGCAGTATTTT. It translates to CSAPGTSGGTDTQYF.

This chain joins TRBV10-1 and TRBJ1-1; D is unresolved. Trimming took 0 bases from V and 1 from J, leaving 3 bases between them. This CDR3 is 13 amino acids long. Germline CDR1 WNHNN, CDR2 SYGVQD (reference sequence). CDR3 nucleotides: TGCGCCAGCAGTGAGTCGGAGAACACTGAAGCTTTCTTT. The encoded protein is CASSESENTEAFF.

V gene TRBV5-1 combines with J gene TRBJ1-1; 7 nucleotides match TRBD1. Germline V gene lookup returns CDR1 SGHRS and CDR2 YFSETQ. This CDR3 comprises 15 residues. Trimming cost V 5 bases and J 1 base; bases outside gene matches: 8. This CDR3 is CASSYGTEPNTEAFF. CDR3 coding DNA: TGCGCCAGCAGTTACGGGACAGAACCGAACACTGAAGCTTTCTTT.

The chain employs TRBV6-1 and TRBJ2-3; D is perhaps TRBD1 (6 bases). From germline, CDR1 is MNHNS and CDR2 SASEGT. Trimming took 6 bases from V and 6 from J, leaving 16 bases between them. There are 14 residues in the CDR3. Here the CDR3 DNA reads TGTGCCAGCAGAAAACTTACAGGGTATGATACGCAGTATTTT. Protein product: CASRKLTGYDTQYF.

The chain links TRBV9 to TRBJ1-5; D unresolved. Trimming stripped 0 bases from V and 6 bases from J, with 19 bases between. CDR1 is SGDLS and CDR2 is YYNGEE in the germline V gene. The CDR3 consists of 17 residues. The CDR3 sequence is CASSVVASTATSQPQHF. In DNA, the CDR3 is TGTGCCAGCAGCGTAGTGGCCTCTACAGCGACCAGTCAGCCCCAGCATTTT.

The V call is TRBV10-2, the J call TRBJ2-7; TRBD2 aligns across 11 bases. Per germline, CDR1 WSHSY and CDR2 SAAADI. The length of the CDR3 is 16 residues. With V trimmed by 2 bases and J by 6 bases, 9 bases remained unmatched. This CDR3 is CASSEASTSGTLEQYF. Here the CDR3 DNA reads TGCGCCAGCAGTGAGGCCTCGACTAGCGGGACTCTCGAGCAGTACTTC.

The chain recombines TRBV7-2 with TRBJ2-1; 7 positions agree with TRBD2. The CDR3 length is 15 residues. V was pared by 5 bases and J by 4 bases, with 8 bases of the junction left unmatched. Germline assignment: CDR1 SGHTA and CDR2 FQGNSA. The CDR3 nucleotides are TGTGCCAGCAGCCCCCTGGGGGGGAGTTACAATGAGCAGTTCTTC. Translating gives CASSPLGGSYNEQFF.

This clonotype was counted a few times. The V gene is TRBV10-1, the J gene TRBJ2-3; D remains ambiguous. CDR1 and CDR2 (germline): WNHNN, SYGVQD (reference sequence). Deletions cut 5 bases from V and 0 bases from J, with 9 bases between. The CDR3 has 14 amino acids. This CDR3 is CASSTFRSTDTQYF. For the CDR3, the DNA is TGCGCCAGCAGTACCTTTAGAAGCACAGATACGCAGTATTTT.

This clonotype appeared once. The V and J genes are TRBV27 and TRBJ1-1, with 9 nucleotides matching TRBD1. Germline CDR1 MNHEY, CDR2 SMNVEV (reference sequence). J was trimmed by 0 bases and V by 5 bases; bases with no gene match: 7. CDR3 length: 16 amino acids. CDR3 nucleotide sequence: TGTGCCAGCAGTAAAATCCGGGACAGGGTGAACACTGAAGCTTTCTTT. This codes for CASSKIRDRVNTEAFF.

J is TRBJ1-4 and V is TRBV11-3, with unresolved D. Germline V lookup: CDR1 SGHNT, CDR2 YENEEA. V was clipped by 2 bases and J by 8 bases, with 9 bases between them. The CDR3 length is 13 residues. For the CDR3, the DNA is TGTGCCAGCAGCTTAACTAACGGGGAAAAACTGTTTTTT. As protein: CASSLTNGEKLFF.